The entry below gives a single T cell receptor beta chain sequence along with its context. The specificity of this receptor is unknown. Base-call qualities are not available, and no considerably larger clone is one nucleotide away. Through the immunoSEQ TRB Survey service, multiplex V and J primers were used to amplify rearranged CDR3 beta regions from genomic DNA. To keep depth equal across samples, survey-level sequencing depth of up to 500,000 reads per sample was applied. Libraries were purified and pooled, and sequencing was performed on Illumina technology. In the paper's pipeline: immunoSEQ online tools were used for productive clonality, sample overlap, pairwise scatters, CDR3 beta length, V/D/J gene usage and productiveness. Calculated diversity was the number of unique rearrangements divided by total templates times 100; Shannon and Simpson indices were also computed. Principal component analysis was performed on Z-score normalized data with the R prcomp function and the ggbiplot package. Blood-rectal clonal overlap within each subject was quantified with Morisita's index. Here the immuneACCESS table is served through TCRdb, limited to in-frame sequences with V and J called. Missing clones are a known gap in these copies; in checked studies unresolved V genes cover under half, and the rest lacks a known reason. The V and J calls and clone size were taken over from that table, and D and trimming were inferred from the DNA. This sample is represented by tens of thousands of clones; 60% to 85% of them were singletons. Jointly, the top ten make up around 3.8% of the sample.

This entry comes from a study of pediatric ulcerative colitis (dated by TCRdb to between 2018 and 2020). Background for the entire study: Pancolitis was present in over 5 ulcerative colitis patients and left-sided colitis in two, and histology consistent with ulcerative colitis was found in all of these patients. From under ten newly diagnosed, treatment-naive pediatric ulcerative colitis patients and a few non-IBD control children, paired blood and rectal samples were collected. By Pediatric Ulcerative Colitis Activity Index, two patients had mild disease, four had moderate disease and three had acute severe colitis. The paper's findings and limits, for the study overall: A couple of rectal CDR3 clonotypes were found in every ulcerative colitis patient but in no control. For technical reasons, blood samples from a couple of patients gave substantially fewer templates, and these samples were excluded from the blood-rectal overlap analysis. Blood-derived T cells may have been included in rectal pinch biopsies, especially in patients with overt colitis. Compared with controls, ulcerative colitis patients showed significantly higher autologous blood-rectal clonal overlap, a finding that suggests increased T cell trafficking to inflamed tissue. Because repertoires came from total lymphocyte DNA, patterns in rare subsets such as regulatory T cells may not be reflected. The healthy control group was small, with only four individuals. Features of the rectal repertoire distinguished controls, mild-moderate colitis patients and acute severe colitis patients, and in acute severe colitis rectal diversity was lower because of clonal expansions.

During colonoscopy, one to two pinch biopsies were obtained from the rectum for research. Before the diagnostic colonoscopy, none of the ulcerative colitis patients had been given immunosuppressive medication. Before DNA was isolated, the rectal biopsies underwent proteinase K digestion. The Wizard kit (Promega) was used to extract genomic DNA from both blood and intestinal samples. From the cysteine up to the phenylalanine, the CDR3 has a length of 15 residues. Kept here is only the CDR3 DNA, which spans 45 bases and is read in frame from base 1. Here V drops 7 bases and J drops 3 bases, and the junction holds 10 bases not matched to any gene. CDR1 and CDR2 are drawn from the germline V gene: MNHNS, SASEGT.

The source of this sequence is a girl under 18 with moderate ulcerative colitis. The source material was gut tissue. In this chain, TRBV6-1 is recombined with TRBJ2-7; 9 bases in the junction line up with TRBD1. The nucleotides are TGTGCCAGCAAGGGGGCCCCGGGACAGGGCTACGAGCAGTACTTC. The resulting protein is CASKGAPGQGYEQYF.